The rows below give T cell receptor beta chains drawn from one sample of a study of CD8+ T cells in alopecia areata. TCRdb's table, derived via immunoSEQ multiplex PCR, lists solely in-frame clones and lacks some. The table shows 150,000 or so clones, with 45% to 60% occurring only once. The sample was CD8+ T cells sorted from blood, taken at week 4, from a patient treated with tofacitinib. The source of these receptors is a human donor with alopecia areata. The CDR3 runs from the conserved cysteine through the conserved F or W. D genes are given only for firm matches. Some rows mark clone size as missing; the rest say once, few, many or name a class of expanded clone.

d_gene	len	abundance	v_gene	j_gene	CDR3nt	CDR3aa
.	14	.	TRBV4-3	TRBJ1-6	TGCGCCAGCAGCCAAGACAGTAATAATTCACCCCTCCACTTT	CASSQDSNNSPLHF
TRBD1	14	.	TRBV5-1	TRBJ1-1	TGCGCCAGTAGTCGTCACAGGGGGGTCCCTGAAGCTTTCTTT	CASSRHRGVPEAFF
.	12	few	TRBV27	TRBJ2-2	TGTGCCAGCAGTCCACCGTACGGGGAGCTGTTTTTT	CASSPPYGELFF
.	10	few	TRBV6-6	TRBJ2-5	TGTGCCAGCAGTCAAGAGACCCAGTACTTC	CASSQETQYF
.	14	once	TRBV7-3	TRBJ1-1	TGTGCCAGCAGCTTAGGGCAGGGACCCACTGAAGCTTTCTTT	CASSLGQGPTEAFF
TRBD2	14	once	TRBV13	TRBJ2-7	TGTGCCAGCAGCCCGCTTAGCGGGAACTACGAGCAGTACTTC	CASSPLSGNYEQYF
.	15	.	TRBV4-1	TRBJ2-7	TGCGCCAGCAGCAAGCGGGACAAGCTACGAATCCAGCAGTACTTC	CASSKRDKLRIQQYF
.	15	.	TRBV5-8	TRBJ1-6	TGTGCCAGCAGCTTTAGCGGCAGGGTTCCTTCACCCCTCCACTTT	CASSFSGRVPSPLHF
.	15	.	TRBV29-1	TRBJ1-2	TGCAGCGCCAGAGGAGGGGACAACATTGGCTATGGCTACACCTTC	CSARGGDNIGYGYTF
.	13	.	TRBV27	TRBJ2-7	TGTGCCAGCAGCTTATTTGGTGGCTACGAGCAGTACTTC	CASSLFGGYEQYF
.	13	few	TRBV10-3	TRBJ2-5	TGTGCCATCAGTGAAGAGGGAGCGGAGACCCAGTACTTC	CAISEEGAETQYF
TRBD1	15	once	TRBV30	TRBJ1-3	TGTGCCTGGAGTCAGGGGGCGGCCTCTGGAAACACCATATATTTT	CAWSQGAASGNTIYF
TRBD1	14	.	TRBV7-9	TRBJ1-4	TGTGCCAGCAGCCCTACAGGGGGCGGTGAAAAACTGTTTTTT	CASSPTGGGEKLFF
.	13	few	TRBV6-5	TRBJ2-1	TGTGCCAGCAGCTCTACTCCGAACAATGAGCAGTTCTTC	CASSSTPNNEQFF
.	13	.	TRBV29-1	TRBJ2-2	TGCAGCGTAATAACCGGGGGTGCCGGGGAGCTGTTTTTT	CSVITGGAGELFF
.	12	few	TRBV7-9	TRBJ2-7	TGTGCCAGCAGCTTAGGGGTCTACGAGCAGTACTTC	CASSLGVYEQYF
TRBD1	15	.	TRBV29-1	TRBJ2-3	TGCAGCGCCCAAACAGGGGGAGGAAGCACAGATACGCAGTATTTT	CSAQTGGGSTDTQYF
.	14	.	TRBV27	TRBJ2-1	TGTGCCAGCAGTCCGGCAGGGCCCTACAATGAGCAGTTCTTC	CASSPAGPYNEQFF